This TCR beta chain was found in a study of cytomegalovirus exposure and HLA in healthy donors. The wider study: Of all 400 or so donors who were genotyped, roughly 81% belonged to the Caucasian-associated ancestry cluster.

The CDR3 contains 14 residues. Germline V gives CDR1 LNHNV, CDR2 YYDKDF (reference sequence). The study's findings and limits: Per published reports, the classifier diagnosed cytomegalovirus status with high specificity and sensitivity. In a later analysis, several top co-occurrence clusters appeared linked to parvovirus B19, influenza, CMV and Epstein-Barr virus. It was 150 to 200 TCR beta chains that were listed as cytomegalovirus-associated.

Turning to this clone: Its target is not known. Compared with germline, one end of the junction differs, possibly owing to a read error.

The PCR contained 60 Vbeta and 13 Jbeta primers. Profiling relied on immunoSEQ multiplex PCR, and the TCRdb table lists in-frame clones only, not all of them. The sample lists about 160,000 clones; roughly 85% were seen once. Sample: PBMCs. This chain joins TRBV15 and TRBJ1-1; 9 bases fit TRBD1. The source is a man in his forties or fifties in good health and CMV-seronegative. This chain's CDR3 is CATSRDVQGAKAPF. DNA of the CDR3: TGTGCCACCAGCAGAGACGTACAGGGGGCAAAGGCACCGTTT.